The rows below give T cell receptor beta chains drawn from one sample of a study of shared T cell receptors in the human thymus. Generated by immunoSEQ multiplex PCR, the TCRdb table keeps only in-frame clones and is missing some. There are roughly 560,000 clones in the sample; around 78% occur only once, and 0.013% lies in the top ten. The data were also submitted as part of a second study, on human thymus T cells.

Sequencing input: thymocytes. These receptors were taken from a boy under three years old with a congenital heart defect. CDR3s include the opening cysteine and the closing phenylalanine or tryptophan. The D gene is left open where the match is weak.

j_call,d_call,v_call,cdr3_aa,cdr3_nt
TRBJ2-4,TRBD2,TRBV30,CAWRGEGPVAKNIQYF,TGTGCCTGGAGGGGGGAGGGCCCGGTAGCCAAAAACATTCAGTACTTC
TRBJ2-7,TRBD1,TRBV2,CASWGQGNEQYF,TGTGCCAGCTGGGGACAGGGCAACGAGCAGTACTTC
TRBJ2-5,TRBD1,TRBV19,CASSIRTGAFQETQYF,TGTGCCAGTAGTATTCGGACAGGGGCCTTCCAAGAGACCCAGTACTTC
TRBJ1-3,TRBD1,TRBV5-1,CASRKSRDSSGNTIYF,TGCGCCAGCAGAAAAAGCCGGGACAGCTCTGGAAACACCATATATTTT
TRBJ2-3,.,TRBV2,CASSVDSAIKSADTQYF,TGTGCCAGCAGTGTGGATAGCGCCATTAAAAGCGCAGATACGCAGTATTTT
TRBJ2-7,TRBD2,TRBV11-2,CASLGRVLGLAEISYEQYF,TGTGCCAGCCTCGGACGGGTTCTTGGACTAGCGGAGATCTCCTACGAGCAGTACTTC
TRBJ1-5,.,TRBV7-9,CASSLVWGRWDQPQHF,TGTGCCAGCAGCTTAGTGTGGGGGCGCTGGGATCAGCCCCAGCATTTT
TRBJ2-1,TRBD2,TRBV9,CASSEGTSGRGYEQFF,TGTGCCAGCAGCGAGGGGACTAGCGGGAGAGGGTATGAGCAGTTCTTC
TRBJ2-2,TRBD1,TRBV27,CASSPKDRVELFF,TGTGCCAGCAGCCCTAAGGACAGGGTTGAGCTGTTTTTT
TRBJ2-2,TRBD1,TRBV30,CAWSPLGTGPSGELFF,TGTGCCTGGAGTCCCCTGGGGACAGGACCGTCCGGGGAGCTGTTTTTT
TRBJ2-1,TRBD2,TRBV5-6,CASSFGTSGRRSQFF,TGTGCCAGCAGCTTCGGGACTAGCGGGAGACGTTCGCAGTTCTTC
TRBJ2-1,TRBD2,TRBV6-1,CASSGTSGGDNEQFF,TGTGCCAGCAGTGGGACTAGCGGGGGGGACAATGAGCAGTTCTTC